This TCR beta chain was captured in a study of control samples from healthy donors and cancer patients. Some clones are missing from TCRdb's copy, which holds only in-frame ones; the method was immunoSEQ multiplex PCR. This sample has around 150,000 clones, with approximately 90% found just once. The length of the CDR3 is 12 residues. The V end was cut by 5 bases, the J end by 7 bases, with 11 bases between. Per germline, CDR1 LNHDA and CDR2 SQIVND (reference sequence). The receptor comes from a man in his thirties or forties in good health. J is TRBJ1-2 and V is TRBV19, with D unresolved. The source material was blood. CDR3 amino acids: CASSLSLGGYTF. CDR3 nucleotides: TGTGCCAGTAGTTTAAGTCTCGGTGGCTACACCTTC. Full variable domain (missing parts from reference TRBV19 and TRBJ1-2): DGGITQSPKYLFRKEGQNVTLSCEQNLNHDAMYWYRQDPGQGLRLIYYSQIVNDFQKGDIAEGYSVSREKKESFPLTVTSAQKNPTAFYLCASSLSLGGYTFGSGTRLTVV.